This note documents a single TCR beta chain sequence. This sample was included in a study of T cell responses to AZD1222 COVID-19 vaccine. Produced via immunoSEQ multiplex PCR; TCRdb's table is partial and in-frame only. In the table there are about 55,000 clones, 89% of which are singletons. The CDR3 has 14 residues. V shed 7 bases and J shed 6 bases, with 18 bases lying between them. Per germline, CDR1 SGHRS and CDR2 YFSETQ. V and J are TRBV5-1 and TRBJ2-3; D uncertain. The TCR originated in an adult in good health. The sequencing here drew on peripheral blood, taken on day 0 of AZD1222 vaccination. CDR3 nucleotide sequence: TGCGCCAGCGCCCCCCTGACTCCGGTGGATACGCAGTATTTT. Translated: CASAPLTPVDTQYF.